Below, 5 T cell receptor beta chains from the same sample are listed, as sequenced in a study of glioma-infiltrating T cells. TCR alpha and beta CDR3 regions were amplified from RNA using iRepertoire nested multiplex PCR. TCRdb passed the multiplex PCR reads through MiXCR, listing each CDR3 protein once. The table has about 140,000 distinct CDR3 sequences, 35% to 50% seen once. Sequencing was carried out using glioma tissue, nonneoplastic brain tissue, or PBMCs (not recorded which). The receptors come from a human donor with low-grade glioma or glioblastoma, undergoing nonglioma brain surgery, or in good health (not recorded which).

CDR3 sequence reads: CASSRTPGLAGVGQETQYF. The CDR3 DNA sequence: TGTGCCAGCAGCCGCACCCCGGGACTAGCGGGAGTAGGGCAAGAGACCCAGTACTTC. The genes are TRBV7-6 and TRBJ2-5; 14 positions agree with TRBD2. The CDR3 runs 19 residues. From germline, CDR1 is SGHVS and CDR2 FNYEAQ. Losses at the gene ends were 5 bases for V and 2 bases for J; bases not matched to a gene: 13.

This clonotype has more than one count but fewer than ten. The chain couples TRBV6-2 or TRBV6-3 to TRBJ2-1, with 12 bases aligning to TRBD2. The CDR3 extends over 20 amino acids. CDR1 and CDR2 from the germline V gene are MNHEY and SVGEGT. Trimming at V came to 2 bases and at J to 0 bases, leaving 11 bases not matched to a gene. The CDR3 loop reads CASSYPLAGGPAFSYNEQFF. The CDR3 DNA sequence: TGTGCCAGCAGTTACCCACTAGCGGGGGGACCCGCATTCTCCTACAATGAGCAGTTCTTC.

This chain uses TRBV12-3 or TRBV12-4 with TRBJ1-5, with D perhaps TRBD1 (5 bases). V was trimmed by 2 bases and J by 5 bases, leaving 10 bases between them. CDR3 size: 14 residues. The CDR3 loop reads CASSLMLGDQPQHF. CDR3 DNA sequence: TGTGCCAGCAGTTTAATGTTAGGGGATCAGCCCCAGCATTTT.

The CDR3 nucleotides are TGCAGTGCTAGAGATGGAGGACTGGCTGTCAATGAGCAGTTCTTC. Its translation: CSARDGGLAVNEQFF. This rearrangement joins TRBV20-1 to TRBJ2-1; D might be TRBD2 (5 bases). The germline CDR1 and CDR2 sequences are DFQATT and SNEGSKA (reference sequence). The CDR3 totals 15 residues. Trimming cost V 0 bases and J 6 bases, with 15 bases left between them.

V and J are TRBV11-2 and TRBJ1-5; D is unresolved. The V gene lost 0 bases and the J gene lost 2 bases, with 8 bases spanning the gap. The CDR3 has 15 amino acids. Germline CDR1 is SGHAT and CDR2 is FQNNGV. CDR3 protein: CASSLDQYGNQPQHF. CDR3 DNA: TGTGCCAGCAGCTTAGATCAGTACGGCAATCAGCCCCAGCATTTT. Filled out from reference TRBV11-2 and TRBJ1-5, the complete variable domain reads EAGVAQSPRYKIIEKRQSVAFWCNPISGHATLYWYQQILGQGPKLLIQFQNNGVVDDSQLPKDRFSAERLKGVDSTLKIQPAKLEDSAVYLCASSLDQYGNQPQHFGDGTRLSIL.